Listed below are T cell receptor beta chains from one sample, sequenced in a study of T cells after yellow fever vaccination. MiXCR, run by TCRdb on the 5' RACE reads, gives a single entry per CDR3 protein. Of about 340,000 distinct CDR3 sequences listed, 3% to 4.5% are singletons. Source: PBMCs, taken 5 days after the yellow fever booster vaccination. These receptors all come from a man aged 18 to 29 who received the YFV17D yellow fever vaccine. Each CDR3 is given with its conserved first and last residue. A D gene is named only where the DNA matches it firmly. The size field is filled for only some rows; it gives once, few, many or a size class.

. | few | TRBJ1-4 | TRBV10-3 | CAIRGGPDEKLFF | TGTGCCATCAGGGGGGGTCCCGATGAAAAACTGTTTTTT
. | few | TRBJ1-3 | TRBV12-3/TRBV12-4 | CASSRPGMAPGNTIYF | TGTGCCAGCAGCCGACCGGGGATGGCACCTGGAAACACCATATATTTT
. | few | TRBJ2-5 | TRBV11-2 | CASSLRGLAGDQETQYF | TGTGCCAGCAGCTTACGAGGGCTAGCAGGGGACCAAGAGACCCAGTACTTC
TRBD2 | few | TRBJ2-2 | TRBV20-1 | CSASAGAVDTGELFF | TGCAGTGCGTCAGCGGGGGCGGTCGACACCGGGGAGCTGTTTTTT
TRBD1 | many | TRBJ1-3 | TRBV7-2 | CASSLDVPGQGNTIYF | TGTGCCAGCAGCTTAGACGTCCCGGGACAGGGAAACACCATATATTTT
. | many | TRBJ2-2 | TRBV12-3/TRBV12-4 | CASTRTTNTGELFF | TGTGCCAGCACCCGGACAACGAACACCGGGGAGCTGTTTTTT
TRBD1 | few | TRBJ2-7 | TRBV27 | CASSWDRTYEQYF | TGTGCCAGCAGTTGGGACAGAACCTACGAGCAGTACTTC
. | . | TRBJ2-3 | TRBV6-2/TRBV6-3 | CASRTDPGDTQYF | TGTGCCAGCAGAACCGATCCAGGAGATACGCAGTATTTT
. | . | TRBJ1-2 | TRBV12-3/TRBV12-4 | CASSILGDYGYTF | TGTGCCAGCAGCATCCTGGGGGACTATGGCTACACCTTC
TRBD2 | . | TRBJ2-7 | TRBV6-2/TRBV6-3 | CASSYGSVAGGYEQYF | TGTGCCAGCAGTTACGGCTCGGTAGCGGGGGGCTACGAGCAGTACTTC
TRBD1 | many | TRBJ2-4 | TRBV30 | CAWRFQGVKNIQYF | TGTGCCTGGAGGTTCCAGGGGGTCAAAAACATTCAGTACTTC
TRBD1 | few | TRBJ2-5 | TRBV15 | CATSRVQQGAGETQYF | TGTGCCACCAGCAGGGTCCAACAGGGGGCGGGAGAGACCCAGTACTTC
. | . | TRBJ1-2 | TRBV6-5 | CASSRSGTHNYGYTF | TGTGCCAGCAGTCGCTCCGGGACGCACAACTATGGCTACACCTTC
TRBD2 | few | TRBJ2-1 | TRBV6-2/TRBV6-3 | CASSYSYGGFYNEQFF | TGTGCCAGCAGTTACTCGTACGGGGGGTTCTACAATGAGCAGTTCTTC
. | . | TRBJ1-1 | TRBV6-5 | CASRTVVNTEAFF | TGTGCCAGCAGGACGGTAGTTAACACTGAAGCTTTCTTT
. | . | TRBJ2-4 | TRBV5-1 | CASSSDTSSGDIQYF | TGCGCCAGCAGCTCCGACACCTCTAGTGGGGACATTCAGTACTTC
. | . | TRBJ1-6 | TRBV5-1 | CASRSNMGGTDSPLHF | TGCGCCAGCCGATCTAATATGGGGGGTACCGATTCACCCCTCCACTTT
TRBD1 | many | TRBJ2-7 | TRBV12-3/TRBV12-4 | CASRTTGAVEQYF | TGTGCCAGCAGAACGACAGGGGCCGTCGAGCAGTACTTC
TRBD1 | few | TRBJ2-7 | TRBV6-6 | CASSYSAGGRYEQYF | TGTGCCAGCAGTTACTCGGCAGGGGGTAGGTACGAGCAGTACTTC
. | . | TRBJ2-2 | TRBV5-1 | CASSKDPTRELFF | TGCGCCAGCAGCAAGGATCCGACCCGGGAGCTGTTTTTT
TRBD1 | few | TRBJ1-1 | TRBV2 | CASSQDREDTEAFF | TGTGCCAGCAGCCAAGACAGGGAGGACACTGAAGCTTTCTTT
TRBD2 | few | TRBJ2-5 | TRBV7-2 | CASSGSGLAGGSGRTQYF | TGTGCCAGCAGCGGATCGGGACTAGCGGGGGGATCGGGGCGAACCCAGTACTTC
. | few | TRBJ2-1 | TRBV9 | CASTFDSWGNEQFF | TGTGCCAGCACTTTTGACAGTTGGGGGAATGAGCAGTTCTTC
. | . | TRBJ2-1 | TRBV10-1 | CASSGTPRDEQFF | TGCGCCAGCTCTGGGACGCCGAGGGATGAGCAGTTCTTC
TRBD1 | many | TRBJ2-5 | TRBV20-1 | CSARDRTGQETQYF | TGCAGTGCTAGAGACCGGACAGGGCAAGAGACCCAGTACTTC
TRBD2 | many | TRBJ2-4 | TRBV20-1 | CSASGGAGKNIQYF | TGCAGTGCTAGCGGGGGGGCTGGCAAAAACATTCAGTACTTC
. | . | TRBJ2-7 | TRBV6-5 | CASSLNRAQGHYEQYF | TGTGCCAGCAGTTTGAACCGGGCCCAGGGACACTACGAGCAGTACTTC
. | . | TRBJ1-3 | TRBV4-2 | CASGPVGSGNTIYF | TGTGCCAGCGGACCCGTCGGCTCTGGAAACACCATATATTTT
. | few | TRBJ1-6 | TRBV24-1 | CATSAGFDSPLHF | TGTGCCACCAGTGCGGGGTTTGACTCACCCCTCCACTTT
TRBD2 | many | TRBJ2-3 | TRBV5-1 | CASSWGLAALDTQYF | TGCGCCAGCAGCTGGGGACTAGCGGCCCTGGATACGCAGTATTTT
TRBD1 | few | TRBJ1-6 | TRBV11-3 | CASSLGQGSPLHF | TGTGCCAGCAGCTTGGGACAGGGTTCACCCCTCCACTTT
TRBD1 | few | TRBJ1-2 | TRBV7-9 | CASSPGQGRFGQGDRGALGGYTF | TGTGCCAGCAGCCCTGGACAGGGGCGCTTTGGGCAGGGGGACAGGGGCGCTTTGGGCGGCTACACCTTC
. | . | TRBJ1-4 | TRBV2 | CASSEALGGRNEKLFF | TGTGCCAGCAGTGAAGCGCTTGGGGGGAGGAATGAAAAACTGTTTTTT
. | few | TRBJ2-1 | TRBV12-3/TRBV12-4 | CASRPGFEQFF | TGTGCCAGCAGGCCCGGCTTTGAGCAGTTCTTC
. | few | TRBJ2-3 | TRBV7-9 | CASSPTVGGGTQYF | TGTGCCAGCAGTCCCACCGTCGGGGGAGGCACGCAGTATTTT
. | few | TRBJ1-6 | TRBV9 | CASSVGDSGRGSPLHF | TGTGCCAGCAGCGTAGGGGACTCTGGACGGGGTTCACCCCTCCACTTT
. | . | TRBJ2-2 | TRBV6-2/TRBV6-3 | CASGGGELFF | TGTGCCAGCGGCGGCGGGGAGCTGTTTTTT
TRBD1 | few | TRBJ1-2 | TRBV2 | CASSASLIDRANYGYTF | TGTGCCAGCAGTGCATCCCTTATCGACAGGGCTAACTATGGCTACACCTTC
TRBD2 | many | TRBJ2-1 | TRBV9 | CASSVVGLVFDEQFF | TGTGCCAGCAGCGTAGTAGGACTAGTATTCGATGAGCAGTTCTTC
. | few | TRBJ1-2 | TRBV4-2 | CASSPHGAGNGYGYTF | TGTGCCAGCAGCCCTCATGGGGCAGGGAATGGGTATGGCTACACCTTC
. | few | TRBJ2-3 | TRBV12-3/TRBV12-4 | CASSFGQASTDTQYF | TGTGCCAGCAGTTTCGGTCAGGCTAGCACAGATACGCAGTATTTT
. | many | TRBJ2-3 | TRBV29-1 | CSVGSTDTQYF | TGCAGCGTTGGGAGCACAGATACGCAGTATTTT
TRBD2 | . | TRBJ2-3 | TRBV5-1 | CASSVAGDRTDTQYF | TGCGCCAGCAGCGTGGCGGGGGACCGCACAGATACGCAGTATTTT
. | . | TRBJ1-5 | TRBV30 | CAWSPGVVQPQHF | TGTGCCTGGAGTCCGGGGGTCGTTCAGCCCCAGCATTTT
TRBD1 | many | TRBJ2-5 | TRBV7-2 | CASSHPGQGYEETQYF | TGTGCCAGCAGCCATCCGGGACAGGGTTATGAGGAGACCCAGTACTTC
TRBD2 | . | TRBJ2-7 | TRBV5-4 | CASSLDRTGLATSYEQYF | TGTGCCAGCAGCTTGGATCGGACGGGACTAGCGACGTCCTACGAGCAGTACTTC
TRBD1 | few | TRBJ2-3 | TRBV12-3/TRBV12-4 | CASSPDRVVTDTQYF | TGTGCCAGCAGCCCCGACAGGGTCGTCACAGATACGCAGTATTTT
TRBD1 | . | TRBJ1-6 | TRBV20-1 | CSAREWTGESPLHF | TGCAGTGCTAGAGAATGGACAGGGGAATCACCCCTCCACTTT
. | many | TRBJ2-1 | TRBV7-6 | CASSLRISYNEQFF | TGTGCCAGCAGCTTGCGGATCTCCTACAATGAGCAGTTCTTC
TRBD1 | few | TRBJ2-5 | TRBV6-2/TRBV6-3 | CASSPLGQAAPEETQYF | TGTGCCAGCAGCCCGCTTGGACAGGCGGCCCCCGAAGAGACCCAGTACTTC
. | many | TRBJ2-7 | TRBV5-1 | CASSLEAGVYEQYF | TGCGCCAGCAGCTTGGAGGCAGGGGTCTACGAGCAGTACTTC
TRBD1 | few | TRBJ2-1 | TRBV20-1 | CSARSPGQEYNEQFF | TGCAGTGCTAGATCCCCGGGACAGGAGTACAATGAGCAGTTCTTC
. | . | TRBJ2-7 | TRBV18 | CASSPAGIYEQYF | TGTGCCAGCTCACCGGCAGGGATCTACGAGCAGTACTTC
TRBD2 | many | TRBJ2-1 | TRBV11-2 | CASSRLAGGSYNEQFF | TGTGCCAGCAGCCGTCTAGCGGGGGGGTCCTACAATGAGCAGTTCTTC
TRBD2 | many | TRBJ2-1 | TRBV5-6 | CASSLAGGQNNEQFF | TGTGCCAGCAGCTTAGCGGGGGGGCAGAACAATGAGCAGTTCTTC
. | many | TRBJ2-5 | TRBV7-2 | CASSSLGETQYF | TGTGCCAGCAGCTCTTTGGGGGAGACCCAGTACTTC
. | . | TRBJ2-6 | TRBV3-1 | CASSSAGASGANVLTF | TGTGCCAGCAGCTCGGCGGGTGCCTCTGGGGCCAACGTCCTGACTTTC
. | . | TRBJ2-5 | TRBV19 | CASTTKGLDVRETQYF | TGTGCCAGTACTACCAAGGGGCTTGATGTAAGGGAGACCCAGTACTTC
TRBD2 | many | TRBJ2-1 | TRBV7-2 | CAVGSGNNEQFF | TGTGCCGTCGGGAGCGGGAACAATGAGCAGTTCTTC